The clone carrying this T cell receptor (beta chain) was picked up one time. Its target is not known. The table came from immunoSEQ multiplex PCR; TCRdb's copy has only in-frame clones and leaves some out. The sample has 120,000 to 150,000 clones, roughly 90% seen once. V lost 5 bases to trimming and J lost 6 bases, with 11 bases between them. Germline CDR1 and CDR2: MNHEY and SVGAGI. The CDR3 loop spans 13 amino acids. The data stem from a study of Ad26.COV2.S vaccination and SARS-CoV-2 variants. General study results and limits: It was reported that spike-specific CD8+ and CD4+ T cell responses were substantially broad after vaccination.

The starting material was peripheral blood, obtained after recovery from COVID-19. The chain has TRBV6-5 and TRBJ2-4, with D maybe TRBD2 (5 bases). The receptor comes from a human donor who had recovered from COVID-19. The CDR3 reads CASSPGSPNIQYF. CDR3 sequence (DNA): TGTGCCAGCAGTCCGGGGTCACCAAACATTCAGTACTTC.